This record covers a single TCR beta chain. The sample carries other DNA sequences with the same CDR3. This specimen comes from a study of blood T cell repertoires in COVID-19. Across the whole study: PBMCs, B-cell-depleted T cells, or T cells provided the cDNA or gDNA that made up the material.

Clones were sequenced by immunoSEQ multiplex PCR, and TCRdb holds only the in-frame ones, with some missing. Of about 350,000 clones listed, 88% are singletons. Sequenced material: PBMCs or T cells enriched from blood (not recorded which). This TCR was sampled from a woman aged 25 to 39 who had been exposed to COVID-19.

CDR3 nucleotide sequence: TGTGCCAGCAGCCTCGACAGGGGATCTTACAATGAGCAGTTCTTC. Translating gives CASSLDRGSYNEQFF. The genes are TRBV7-3 and TRBJ2-1, with 8 bases identical to TRBD1. This CDR3 region has 15 residues. V was clipped by 5 bases and J by 4 bases; unmatched bases: 7. Germline assignment: CDR1 SGHTA and CDR2 FQGTGA.